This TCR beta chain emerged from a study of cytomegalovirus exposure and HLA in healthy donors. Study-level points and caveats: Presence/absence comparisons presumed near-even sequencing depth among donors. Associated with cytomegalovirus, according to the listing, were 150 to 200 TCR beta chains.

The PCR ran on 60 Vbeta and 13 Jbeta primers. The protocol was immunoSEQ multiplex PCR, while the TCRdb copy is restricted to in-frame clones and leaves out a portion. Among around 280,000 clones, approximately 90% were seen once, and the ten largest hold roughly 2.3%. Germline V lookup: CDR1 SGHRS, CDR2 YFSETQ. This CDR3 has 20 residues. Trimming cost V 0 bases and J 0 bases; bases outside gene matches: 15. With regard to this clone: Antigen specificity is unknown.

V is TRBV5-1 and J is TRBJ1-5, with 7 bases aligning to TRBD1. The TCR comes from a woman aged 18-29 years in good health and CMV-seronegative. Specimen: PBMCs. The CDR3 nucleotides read TGCGCCAGCAGCTTGGCTTACGGGACAGCCTCTACTTATAGCAATCAGCCCCAGCATTTT. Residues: CASSLAYGTASTYSNQPQHF.